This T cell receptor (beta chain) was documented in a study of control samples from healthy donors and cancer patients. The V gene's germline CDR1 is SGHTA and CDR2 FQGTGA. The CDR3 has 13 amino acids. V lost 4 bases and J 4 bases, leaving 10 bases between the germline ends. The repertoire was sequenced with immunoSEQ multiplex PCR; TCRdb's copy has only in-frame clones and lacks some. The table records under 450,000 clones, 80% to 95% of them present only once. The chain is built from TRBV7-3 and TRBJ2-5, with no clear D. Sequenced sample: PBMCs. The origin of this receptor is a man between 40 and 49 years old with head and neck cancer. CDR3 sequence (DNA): TGTGCCAGCAGCTATACTGTGGGAGAGACCCAGTACTTC. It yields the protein CASSYTVGETQYF.